The sequence of this TCR beta chain was determined in a study of T cell changes during pregnancy in multiple sclerosis. This clone has a handful of counts. Per germline, CDR1 SNHLY and CDR2 FYNNEI. Trimming removed 0 bases from V and 7 bases from J, with 12 bases in between. The CDR3 covers 15 residues. Profiling relied on immunoSEQ multiplex PCR, and the TCRdb table lists in-frame clones only, not all of them. The sample includes around 79,000 clones, over 80% seen only once; the top ten take approximately 0.47%. This receptor was obtained from a female donor with multiple sclerosis, enrolled in a pregnancy study. This chain uses TRBV2 with TRBJ1-4; D is perhaps TRBD1 (6 bases). The source was CD4+ T cells from peripheral blood mononuclear cells, collected in the second trimester of pregnancy. CDR3 amino acids: CASSEALQGFEKLFF. The DNA for the CDR3 is TGTGCCAGCAGTGAAGCTCTCCAGGGGTTTGAAAAACTGTTTTTT.